This is a list of T cell receptor beta chains from one sample in a study of T cell changes during pregnancy in multiple sclerosis. Method: immunoSEQ multiplex PCR; TCRdb's copy keeps in-frame clones and lacks some. The table records more than 100,000 clones, 85% to 95% of them present only once. Sequencing used peripheral blood, obtained after pregnancy. The receptors stem from a female donor with multiple sclerosis, enrolled in a pregnancy study. CDR3s include the opening cysteine and the closing phenylalanine or tryptophan. Fields, in order: J gene, D gene, V gene, clone size, CDR3 DNA, CDR3 protein. A D gene is named only where the DNA matches it firmly. Rows may omit the clone size; those that give it use once, few, many or a size class.

j_call: TRBJ2-3; d_call: -; v_call: TRBV10-3; clone_size: -; cdr3_nt: TGTGCCATCAGTGAGGACGGGGGAACAGATACGCAGTATTTT; cdr3_aa: CAISEDGGTDTQYF
j_call: TRBJ2-7; d_call: -; v_call: TRBV5-5; clone_size: once; cdr3_nt: TGTGCCAGCAGCTATAAGGGGCGGGACCTCAAGCAGTACTTC; cdr3_aa: CASSYKGRDLKQYF
j_call: TRBJ1-4; d_call: TRBD1; v_call: TRBV11-2; clone_size: -; cdr3_nt: TGTGCCAGCAGCGTACTGACAGGGGGGGGTGAAAAACTGTTTTTT; cdr3_aa: CASSVLTGGGEKLFF
j_call: TRBJ1-2; d_call: TRBD1; v_call: TRBV28; clone_size: -; cdr3_nt: TGTGCCAGCAGGGGACAGGGGGCTGGCTACACCTTC; cdr3_aa: CASRGQGAGYTF
j_call: TRBJ1-4; d_call: -; v_call: TRBV11-2; clone_size: -; cdr3_nt: TGTGCCAGCAGCTCCCTTAGGAGGGGCAGGGATGAAAAACTGTTTTTT; cdr3_aa: CASSSLRRGRDEKLFF
j_call: TRBJ2-1; d_call: -; v_call: TRBV30; clone_size: -; cdr3_nt: TGTGCCTGGACCTTGAACCCGGGGGAGCAGTTCTTC; cdr3_aa: CAWTLNPGEQFF
j_call: TRBJ1-3; d_call: TRBD1; v_call: TRBV18; clone_size: -; cdr3_nt: TGTGCCAGCTCACCACCGACAGGGGGAAACACCATATATTTT; cdr3_aa: CASSPPTGGNTIYF
j_call: TRBJ2-3; d_call: TRBD2; v_call: TRBV5-1; clone_size: -; cdr3_nt: TGCGCCAGCAGCCCGGGACTAGCGGGGGGGAGCACAGATACGCAGTATTTT; cdr3_aa: CASSPGLAGGSTDTQYF
j_call: TRBJ2-2; d_call: TRBD2; v_call: TRBV18; clone_size: -; cdr3_nt: TGTGCCAGCTCGCCTTGGACTAGCGGGAGAAACACCGGGGAGCTGTTTTTT; cdr3_aa: CASSPWTSGRNTGELFF
j_call: TRBJ1-2; d_call: TRBD1; v_call: TRBV19; clone_size: -; cdr3_nt: TGTGCAGAGAGAGGGACAGGGAGGGAGTGTGGCTACACCTTC; cdr3_aa: CAERGTGRECGYTF
j_call: TRBJ2-3; d_call: TRBD2; v_call: TRBV9; clone_size: -; cdr3_nt: TGTGCCAGCAGCGTAGGGCTAGCGGGAGTGAGTTCAGATACGCAGTATTTT; cdr3_aa: CASSVGLAGVSSDTQYF
j_call: TRBJ2-7; d_call: TRBD2; v_call: TRBV18; clone_size: few; cdr3_nt: TGTGCCAGCTCACCACCGGCTAGCGGTATCTACGAGCAGTACTTC; cdr3_aa: CASSPPASGIYEQYF
j_call: TRBJ2-1; d_call: -; v_call: TRBV20-1; clone_size: -; cdr3_nt: TGCAGTGCTCCCTTCTACAATGAGCAGTTCTTC; cdr3_aa: CSAPFYNEQFF
j_call: TRBJ1-5; d_call: -; v_call: TRBV28; clone_size: once; cdr3_nt: TGTGCCAGCAGGCCTCTGGGAGCGGGAAACCAGCCCCAGCATTTT; cdr3_aa: CASRPLGAGNQPQHF
j_call: TRBJ2-1; d_call: TRBD2; v_call: TRBV6-1; clone_size: -; cdr3_nt: TGTGCCAGCAGTGAAGGTGGGCTAGCGGGACCTTTTAGCTCCTACAATGAGCAGTTCTTC; cdr3_aa: CASSEGGLAGPFSSYNEQFF
j_call: TRBJ1-3; d_call: TRBD1; v_call: TRBV6-6; clone_size: -; cdr3_nt: TGTGCCAGCAGTGGACAGGGCGGAAACACCATATATTTT; cdr3_aa: CASSGQGGNTIYF
j_call: TRBJ2-6; d_call: TRBD1; v_call: TRBV4-2; clone_size: -; cdr3_nt: TGTGCCAGCAGCCTGACAGGGTCTGGGGCCAACGTCCTGACTTTC; cdr3_aa: CASSLTGSGANVLTF
j_call: TRBJ2-1; d_call: TRBD2; v_call: TRBV4-1; clone_size: few; cdr3_nt: TGCGCCAGCAGCCAGAGAGCCGGGACTAGCGGGGACGAGCAGTTCTTC; cdr3_aa: CASSQRAGTSGDEQFF
j_call: TRBJ2-3; d_call: TRBD2; v_call: TRBV9; clone_size: -; cdr3_nt: TGTGCCAGCAGCCCAGCGGGGGAGCTAAGCCGTCCTACGCAGTATTTT; cdr3_aa: CASSPAGELSRPTQYF
j_call: TRBJ2-1; d_call: TRBD1; v_call: TRBV29-1; clone_size: once; cdr3_nt: TGCAGCGTTTGCCTTGGGACAGGGGGAATCTATGAGCAGTTCTTC; cdr3_aa: CSVCLGTGGIYEQFF
j_call: TRBJ2-1; d_call: -; v_call: TRBV9; clone_size: once; cdr3_nt: TGTGCCAGCAGCGTAGGTCCCGATCCCCCGGGACTCTCCTCTAGGGGGCCGTACAATGAGCAGTTCTTC; cdr3_aa: CASSVGPDPPGLSSRGPYNEQFF
j_call: TRBJ1-1; d_call: -; v_call: TRBV5-1; clone_size: -; cdr3_nt: TGCGCCAGCAGCTTGTTCCCTGTTTCGTCCTCCTACACTGAAGCTTTCTTT; cdr3_aa: CASSLFPVSSSYTEAFF
j_call: TRBJ2-5; d_call: -; v_call: TRBV9; clone_size: -; cdr3_nt: TGTGCCAGCAGCCCCCCCGGGGGGCTGATAGGAGAGACCCAGTACTTC; cdr3_aa: CASSPPGGLIGETQYF
j_call: TRBJ1-4; d_call: -; v_call: TRBV4-1; clone_size: -; cdr3_nt: TGCGCCAGCAGCCAAGATAGGGAGAAACGGCTGTTTTTT; cdr3_aa: CASSQDREKRLFF
j_call: TRBJ2-7; d_call: -; v_call: TRBV6-1; clone_size: once; cdr3_nt: TGTGCCAGCAGTTACTACGAGCAGTACTTC; cdr3_aa: CASSYYEQYF
j_call: TRBJ2-5; d_call: TRBD1; v_call: TRBV7-9; clone_size: -; cdr3_nt: TGTGCCAGCAGCTTAGGGGGACAGGGGGCGGAGACCCAGTACTTC; cdr3_aa: CASSLGGQGAETQYF
j_call: TRBJ1-4; d_call: TRBD1; v_call: TRBV5-1; clone_size: -; cdr3_nt: TGCGCCAGCAGCCAAGGGCAGGGGGTAGGGGAAAAACTGTTTTTT; cdr3_aa: CASSQGQGVGEKLFF
j_call: TRBJ2-1; d_call: TRBD1; v_call: TRBV9; clone_size: -; cdr3_nt: TGTGCCAGCAGCGTAAACTCCCTGGGGCAGGGGGTTGTGGATGAGCAGTTCTTC; cdr3_aa: CASSVNSLGQGVVDEQFF
j_call: TRBJ1-4; d_call: -; v_call: TRBV2; clone_size: -; cdr3_nt: TGTGCCAGCAGAGCTGTCTTTGCAACTAATGAAAAACTGTTTTTT; cdr3_aa: CASRAVFATNEKLFF
j_call: TRBJ1-5; d_call: TRBD1; v_call: TRBV19; clone_size: once; cdr3_nt: TGTGCCAGCAATCGGGGGGACAGGGGTAGCCCCCAGCATTTT; cdr3_aa: CASNRGDRGSPQHF
j_call: TRBJ1-2; d_call: -; v_call: TRBV5-1; clone_size: -; cdr3_nt: TGCGCCAGCAGCTATGGACAGTCTAACTATGGCTACACCTTC; cdr3_aa: CASSYGQSNYGYTF
j_call: TRBJ2-3; d_call: -; v_call: TRBV1; clone_size: -; cdr3_nt: TGCACCCCCTTGGGCGGGAGAGGGAGCACAGATACGCAGTATTTT; cdr3_aa: CTPLGGRGSTDTQYF
j_call: TRBJ2-5; d_call: -; v_call: TRBV28; clone_size: once; cdr3_nt: TGTGCCAGCAGTACTCAGGGGCGTAAGCAAGAGACCCAGTACTTC; cdr3_aa: CASSTQGRKQETQYF
j_call: TRBJ2-7; d_call: TRBD2; v_call: TRBV9; clone_size: -; cdr3_nt: TGTGCCAGCAGTGTAACTAGCGGGACCCCTGAAGAGCAGTACTTC; cdr3_aa: CASSVTSGTPEEQYF
j_call: TRBJ1-4; d_call: -; v_call: TRBV15; clone_size: once; cdr3_nt: TGTGCCACCAGCCTAACAGGCCGGAGAAATGAAAAACTGTTTTTT; cdr3_aa: CATSLTGRRNEKLFF
j_call: TRBJ2-5; d_call: -; v_call: TRBV6-6; clone_size: -; cdr3_nt: TGTGCCAGCAGGGGTGAGGCTCTCGGGGAGACCCAGTACTTC; cdr3_aa: CASRGEALGETQYF
j_call: TRBJ1-5; d_call: TRBD1; v_call: TRBV6-5; clone_size: -; cdr3_nt: TGTGCCAGCAGTTACGGGACAGGGGGCAATCAGCCCCAGCATTTT; cdr3_aa: CASSYGTGGNQPQHF
j_call: TRBJ2-7; d_call: TRBD1; v_call: TRBV7-6; clone_size: -; cdr3_nt: TGTGCCAGCAGCTTCGGGACAGCCGGCTACGAGCAGTACTTC; cdr3_aa: CASSFGTAGYEQYF
j_call: TRBJ1-1; d_call: -; v_call: TRBV5-1; clone_size: few; cdr3_nt: TGCGCCAGCAGCTTGGTTGTCCACCCTTCGACTCTCTTT; cdr3_aa: CASSLVVHPSTLF
j_call: TRBJ2-1; d_call: -; v_call: TRBV11-2; clone_size: -; cdr3_nt: TGTGCCAGCAGCTTACCCTTCACTGTCGAGCAGTTCTTC; cdr3_aa: CASSLPFTVEQFF
j_call: TRBJ1-6; d_call: -; v_call: TRBV5-6; clone_size: few; cdr3_nt: TGTGCCAGCAGCATAGGGAGTTCACCCCTCCACTTT; cdr3_aa: CASSIGSSPLHF
j_call: TRBJ1-5; d_call: -; v_call: TRBV9; clone_size: few; cdr3_nt: TGTGCCAGCAGCGTAGCTCATTTCTCCCACGACAGGAATCAGCCCCAGCATTTT; cdr3_aa: CASSVAHFSHDRNQPQHF
j_call: TRBJ2-2; d_call: TRBD1; v_call: TRBV7-9; clone_size: -; cdr3_nt: TGTGCCAGCAGCTTGTCAACCGGGACAGGGTCCACCGGGGAGCTGTTTTTT; cdr3_aa: CASSLSTGTGSTGELFF
j_call: TRBJ2-6; d_call: -; v_call: TRBV28; clone_size: -; cdr3_nt: TGTGCCAGCAGGGGAGGTGGCTCTGGGGCCAACGTCCTGACTTTC; cdr3_aa: CASRGGGSGANVLTF
j_call: TRBJ2-3; d_call: TRBD2; v_call: TRBV9; clone_size: -; cdr3_nt: TGTGCCAGCAGCGTAGGGACTAGCGGGAGGGCCCGGACAGATACGCAGTATTTT; cdr3_aa: CASSVGTSGRARTDTQYF
j_call: TRBJ2-3; d_call: TRBD2; v_call: TRBV5-1; clone_size: -; cdr3_nt: TGCGCCAGCAGCTTGACCACCTCGGGGGGGGGCACAGATACGCAGTATTTT; cdr3_aa: CASSLTTSGGGTDTQYF
j_call: TRBJ2-1; d_call: -; v_call: TRBV5-1; clone_size: -; cdr3_nt: TGCGCCAGCAGCTTGGTGGGCAGCCTAAATGAGCAGTTCTTC; cdr3_aa: CASSLVGSLNEQFF
j_call: TRBJ2-3; d_call: TRBD2; v_call: TRBV9; clone_size: -; cdr3_nt: TGTGCCAGCAGCGCCAAGGGACTAGCAGCCGGCGATACGCAGTATTTT; cdr3_aa: CASSAKGLAAGDTQYF
j_call: TRBJ2-7; d_call: -; v_call: TRBV7-2; clone_size: -; cdr3_nt: TGTGCCAGCAGCTTTTTTGGGGTCCGGGAGTCCTACGAGCAGTACTTC; cdr3_aa: CASSFFGVRESYEQYF
j_call: TRBJ1-1; d_call: -; v_call: TRBV7-2; clone_size: once; cdr3_nt: TGTGCCAGCAGCTTCAGGACAGCGAACACTGAAGCTTTCTTT; cdr3_aa: CASSFRTANTEAFF
j_call: TRBJ2-5; d_call: -; v_call: TRBV6-5; clone_size: -; cdr3_nt: TGTGCCAGCAGTCGGGCCGGGGGAGAGACCCAGTACTTC; cdr3_aa: CASSRAGGETQYF
j_call: TRBJ2-3; d_call: -; v_call: TRBV6-5; clone_size: -; cdr3_nt: TGTGCCAGCAGTTACGGTCGGGTGACGTTCACAGATACGCAGTATTTT; cdr3_aa: CASSYGRVTFTDTQYF
j_call: TRBJ1-2; d_call: -; v_call: TRBV19; clone_size: -; cdr3_nt: TGTGCCAGTAGTAGCCGTTTACTTAACTATGGCTACACCTTC; cdr3_aa: CASSSRLLNYGYTF
j_call: TRBJ1-1; d_call: TRBD1; v_call: TRBV6-1; clone_size: -; cdr3_nt: TGTGCCAGCAGTGAAGGGGACAGGGTGAACACTGAAGCTTTCTTT; cdr3_aa: CASSEGDRVNTEAFF
j_call: TRBJ2-2; d_call: TRBD2; v_call: TRBV27; clone_size: -; cdr3_nt: TGTGCCAGCAGTTGGGGACCGGGACTAGCGGGGGGACGTACGAACGGGGAGCTGTTTTTT; cdr3_aa: CASSWGPGLAGGRTNGELFF
j_call: TRBJ2-7; d_call: -; v_call: TRBV28; clone_size: -; cdr3_nt: TGTGCCAGCAGCACTTCGGTTTACGAGCAGTACTTC; cdr3_aa: CASSTSVYEQYF
j_call: TRBJ1-2; d_call: -; v_call: TRBV7-9; clone_size: -; cdr3_nt: TGTGCCAGCAGCCGCCAACAGGTTAACTATGGCTACACCTTC; cdr3_aa: CASSRQQVNYGYTF
j_call: TRBJ2-3; d_call: TRBD1; v_call: TRBV2; clone_size: -; cdr3_nt: TGTGCCAGCAGTGAAGACAGGGGGCGAAATACGCAGTATTTT; cdr3_aa: CASSEDRGRNTQYF